This T cell receptor (beta chain) was observed in a study of T cell repertoires and HLA-DP antigens. The primer mix covered 54 TRBV segments and 13 TRBJ segments. Cultured samples were sequenced at survey resolution, targeting approximately 60,000 T cell genomes. The data were produced by immunoSEQ multiplex PCR, yet TCRdb's version contains in-frame clones alone and is incomplete. The profile covers nearly 2,500 clones, with roughly 70% appearing a single time and around 51% taken by the ten largest. HeLa cells expressing allogeneic DPB1 restimulated the approximately 15-day-expanded CD4+ cells for 20 to 30 h. HeLa stimulator cells carried retrovirally transduced HLA-DPA1/DPB1, HLA-DM, invariant chain and CD80. Irradiated (100 Gy) HeLa cells stimulated CD4+ cells at 3:1 with around 50 U/mL IL-2. Untouched CD4+ T cells were bead-isolated from PBMC at 95% to 98% purity. In this sample, this clone turned up a few times.

The sequence was collected from a man aged 55 to 70 in good health and CMV-seronegative. The sample comprised CD137- CD4+ T cells from cultured PBMCs.

The CDR3 coding sequence is TGTGCCAGCAGCTCAGGACGTCTTAATTCACCCCTCCACTTT. Translating gives CASSSGRLNSPLHF. The V call is TRBV7-7, the J call TRBJ1-6, with D unclear. The germline V gene encodes CDR1 SSHAT and CDR2 FNYEAQ (reference sequence). This CDR3 has 14 residues. The V end lost 4 bases, the J end lost 6 bases, and 10 bases lay between the germline ends.